A selection of T cell receptor beta chains follows, all from one sample in a study of blood T cell repertoires in COVID-19. Data came from immunoSEQ multiplex PCR; TCRdb stores just in-frame clones and leaves some out. Among about 300,000 clones, about 82% were seen once, and the ten largest hold approximately 1.5%. Sequencing used peripheral blood. The source is a woman aged 50 to 60 with acute or convalescent COVID-19. CDR3s include the opening cysteine and the closing phenylalanine or tryptophan. Each record gives: CDR3 DNA, CDR3 protein, D gene, clone size, J gene, V gene, CDR3 length. The D gene is left open where the match is weak. Clone size is not always given. Where it is, it says once, few, many or a class for expanded clones.

TGCGCCAGCAGCTTCGACAGTCCAGGCGAGCAGTACTTC	CASSFDSPGEQYF	-	-	TRBJ2-7	TRBV5-1	13
TGCAGCGTTCTAAGTAGCGGGGGGGGCACTGAAGCTTTCTTT	CSVLSSGGGTEAFF	-	-	TRBJ1-1	TRBV29-1	14
TGTGCCAGCAGCGGGGACAGGGGGCCGACAGATACGCAGTATTTT	CASSGDRGPTDTQYF	TRBD1	-	TRBJ2-3	TRBV9	15
TGTGCCAGCAGCCCCACAGCTAACTATGGCTACACCTTC	CASSPTANYGYTF	-	-	TRBJ1-2	TRBV3-1/TRBV3-2	13
TGCAGCGTGGGGGACTTCACCTACGAGCAGTACTTC	CSVGDFTYEQYF	-	-	TRBJ2-7	TRBV29-1	12
TGTGCCAGCAGTGAAATCGGACAGGGATCAGATACGCAGTATTTT	CASSEIGQGSDTQYF	TRBD1	once	TRBJ2-3	TRBV25-1	15
TGTGCCAGCAGCGCCGACAGGGTCTACAATGAGCAGTTCTTC	CASSADRVYNEQFF	TRBD1	-	TRBJ2-1	TRBV7-3	14
TGTGCCAGCAGTGAGGCCTATGGGGGGACGCAGCCCCAGCATTTT	CASSEAYGGTQPQHF	-	-	TRBJ1-5	TRBV2	15
TGTGCCAGCTCACCGCTGGACAGGCCCCAAGGCACAGATACGCAGTATTTT	CASSPLDRPQGTDTQYF	TRBD1	-	TRBJ2-3	TRBV18	17
TGTGCCTGGAGGGCTGCAGGGGGAGGCGAAAAACTGTTTTTT	CAWRAAGGGEKLFF	TRBD1	-	TRBJ1-4	TRBV30	14
TGTGCCAGCAGTGACCGACAGGGCTCGGACAATGAGCAGTTCTTC	CASSDRQGSDNEQFF	TRBD1	-	TRBJ2-1	TRBV6-2/TRBV6-3	15
TGTGCCAGCAGCCAGGATAGCGGGGAGACAGATACGCAGTATTTT	CASSQDSGETDTQYF	TRBD2	-	TRBJ2-3	TRBV11-2	15
TGTGCCAGCAGTTACCAGGTCATGAACACTGAAGCTTTCTTT	CASSYQVMNTEAFF	-	-	TRBJ1-1	TRBV6-6	14
TGTGCCAGCAGTCCCAGGGGTTTCTGGGGCATGAGCAATCAGCCCCAGCATTTT	CASSPRGFWGMSNQPQHF	-	-	TRBJ1-5	TRBV28	18
TGTGCCAGCAGGGTTCGGGGCGGGGAGCTGTTTTTT	CASRVRGGELFF	-	-	TRBJ2-2	TRBV28	12
TGCAGTGCTAGTGTGTTGGGGGGAGATGCCTACAATGAGCAGTTCTTC	CSASVLGGDAYNEQFF	-	-	TRBJ2-1	TRBV20-1	16
TGTGCCAGCAATCCCAGGGACAGGGGGTTGAACGAGCAGTACTTC	CASNPRDRGLNEQYF	TRBD1	few	TRBJ2-7	TRBV28	15
TGTGCCAGCTCACCATCTAAGAACACTGAAGCTTTCTTT	CASSPSKNTEAFF	-	-	TRBJ1-1	TRBV18	13
TGTGCCAGCAGTGGGGGGGTCTCTGGGGCCAACGTCCTGACTTTC	CASSGGVSGANVLTF	TRBD2	-	TRBJ2-6	TRBV27	15
TGCAGCGTTGAAACAGGCCTCTCCTACGAGCAGTACTTC	CSVETGLSYEQYF	-	-	TRBJ2-7	TRBV29-1	13
TGTGCCAGCAGCCGCACAATGGACTACTACAATGAGCAGTTCTTC	CASSRTMDYYNEQFF	-	-	TRBJ2-1	TRBV11-2	15
TGTGCCAGTTCGACACGGGAGAACACTGAAGCTTTCTTT	CASSTRENTEAFF	-	-	TRBJ1-1	TRBV11-1	13
TGTGCCAGCAGCTCCCGGGACAGGGTGATCCAAGAGACCCAGTACTTC	CASSSRDRVIQETQYF	TRBD1	-	TRBJ2-5	TRBV5-4	16
TGTGCCAGCAGTCGAGCGGGACTCACCGGGGAGCTGTTTTTT	CASSRAGLTGELFF	TRBD2	few	TRBJ2-2	TRBV27	14
TGTGCCAGCAGTCTCTTCCGCACAGGGCTCCAGGATACGCAGTATTTT	CASSLFRTGLQDTQYF	-	-	TRBJ2-3	TRBV28	16
TGTGCCAGCAGCGGGGGACTAGCGGAAAACTACGAGCAGTACTTC	CASSGGLAENYEQYF	TRBD2	-	TRBJ2-7	TRBV7-6	15
TGTGCCATCAGGGAACCGGGACAGCCTGGGGGTACTTTCTTT	CAIREPGQPGGTFF	TRBD1	-	TRBJ1-1	TRBV10-3	14
TGTGCCAGCAGTGAAGTCCTAGCGGGGCAAGAGACCCAGTACTTC	CASSEVLAGQETQYF	TRBD2	-	TRBJ2-5	TRBV6-1	15
TGTGCCAGCAGTTTTGCTACTAGCGGGATTGGGCAGTTCTTC	CASSFATSGIGQFF	TRBD2	-	TRBJ2-1	TRBV27	14
TGCAGTGGGCTTAGCACAGATACGCAGTATTTT	CSGLSTDTQYF	-	-	TRBJ2-3	TRBV20-1	11
TGTGCCAGCAGCTTAGAGTGGACAGGGGTGAATGAGCAGTTCTTC	CASSLEWTGVNEQFF	TRBD1	-	TRBJ2-1	TRBV11-2	15
TGTGCCAGCAGCGCGCAGATATACAATGAGCAGTTCTTC	CASSAQIYNEQFF	-	-	TRBJ2-1	TRBV9	13
TGTGCCTGGAGGCTGCGGTTTCGTGCAGCGGGAGCTAGGTCCTACAATGAGCAGTTCTTC	CAWRLRFRAAGARSYNEQFF	TRBD2	-	TRBJ2-1	TRBV30	20
TGTGCCAGTGTCCCGGGACACTTGAGCTCCTACGAGCAGTACTTC	CASVPGHLSSYEQYF	-	-	TRBJ2-7	TRBV28	15
TGTGCCATCAGTCTCAGGCCAGGGCAGGGTGGCTACACCTTC	CAISLRPGQGGYTF	-	-	TRBJ1-2	TRBV10-3	14
TGTGCCAGCAGCCATCCGGGACAGGGCTGGCATGAGCAGTTCTTC	CASSHPGQGWHEQFF	TRBD1	once	TRBJ2-1	TRBV7-2	15
TGTGCCAGCAGCCCACTAGGAGGACAGGCGTACGAGCAGTACTTC	CASSPLGGQAYEQYF	TRBD1	-	TRBJ2-7	TRBV5-6	15
TGTGCCACCAGTGACCCTACTAGCGGGAGTTCCGAGACCCAGTACTTC	CATSDPTSGSSETQYF	TRBD2	-	TRBJ2-5	TRBV24-1	16
TGCAGCCTTCGACAGGGGAATGATGAAGCTTTCTTT	CSLRQGNDEAFF	TRBD1	-	TRBJ1-1	TRBV29-1	12
TGTGCCAGCAGCTTGGGACAGGGACTTAGCAATCAGCCCCAGCATTTT	CASSLGQGLSNQPQHF	TRBD1	-	TRBJ1-5	TRBV11-2	16
TGTGCCACCAGCACCTCGGACAGGGCAGCGCGGAGGGGAGAGCAGTACTTC	CATSTSDRAARRGEQYF	TRBD1	-	TRBJ2-7	TRBV15	17
TGCGCCAGCAGCCAAGATACTCTGGAGGGTTTCACTGAAGCTTTCTTT	CASSQDTLEGFTEAFF	-	-	TRBJ1-1	TRBV4-1	16
TGCGCCAGCAGTCACGGACTAGCGGGCTGGTACAATGAGCAGTTCTTC	CASSHGLAGWYNEQFF	TRBD2	-	TRBJ2-1	TRBV5-1	16
TGCGCCAGCTGCCCGTCCGGACAGGGGGCGCGCGGGGAGCTGTTTTTT	CASCPSGQGARGELFF	TRBD1	-	TRBJ2-2	TRBV10-1	16
TGTGCCACCAGTGACCCAACAGGGCTGGACTATGGCTACACCTTC	CATSDPTGLDYGYTF	-	-	TRBJ1-2	TRBV24-1	15
TGTGCCACCACAGACAGGGCAACCTACGAGCAGTACTTC	CATTDRATYEQYF	TRBD1	few	TRBJ2-7	TRBV15	13
TGCGCCAGCAGCTTACAGGGCGACCAAGAGACCCAGTACTTC	CASSLQGDQETQYF	-	-	TRBJ2-5	TRBV5-1	14
TGTGCCAGCAGCCAAGATACGGCGGGGTACTATGGCTACACCTTC	CASSQDTAGYYGYTF	-	-	TRBJ1-2	TRBV14	15
TGCGCCAGCAGCGCCATAGACTCATCGGATGGCTACACCTTC	CASSAIDSSDGYTF	-	-	TRBJ1-2	TRBV5-1	14
TGCGCCAGCAGCATCAGGGAGAACACTGAAGCTTTCTTT	CASSIRENTEAFF	-	-	TRBJ1-1	TRBV5-1	13
TGTGCCAGCAGCTTAATCTCTCTAAACCATGAGCAGTTCTTC	CASSLISLNHEQFF	-	-	TRBJ2-1	TRBV7-9	14
TGTGCCAGCAGTTCGTGGACTAGCGGCTCCTACGAGCAGTACTTC	CASSSWTSGSYEQYF	TRBD2	once	TRBJ2-7	TRBV27	15
TGTGCCAGCAGCCCCGGAGGAAGCTACAATCAGCCCCAGCATTTT	CASSPGGSYNQPQHF	-	-	TRBJ1-5	TRBV4-2	15